The 13 T cell receptor beta chains below were found in one sample sequenced in a study of blood T cell repertoires in COVID-19. The table came from immunoSEQ multiplex PCR; TCRdb's copy has only in-frame clones and leaves some out. Among roughly 210,000 clones, 80% to 85% were seen once, and the ten largest hold roughly a tenth. Sequenced material: peripheral blood. These receptors were obtained from a woman over 75 with COVID-19, enrolled during active disease.

The chain couples TRBV6-5 to TRBJ1-5; the D is unclear. CDR1 is MNHEY, CDR2 SVGAGI, per germline. The CDR3 totals 16 residues. V lost 4 bases and J 2 bases, leaving 15 bases between the germline ends. DNA of the CDR3: TGTGCCAGCAGTTCTACCGGAGGCTTGGGCAATCAGCCCCAGCATTTT. Amino acids: CASSSTGGLGNQPQHF.

In DNA form, the CDR3 reads TGTGCCAGTAGTATGTGGGAGAAAGGCCCTGGGGCCAACGTCCTGACTTTC. Translation: CASSMWEKGPGANVLTF. The gene calls are TRBV19 and TRBJ2-6, with D perhaps matching TRBD2 (5 bases). Germline V gives CDR1 LNHDA, CDR2 SQIVND (reference sequence). V lost 3 bases to trimming and J lost 2 bases, with 14 bases between them. The CDR3 has 17 amino acids.

The CDR3 coding sequence is TGTGCCATCAGCCTTGACGGGGTCGGAGATACGCAGTATTTT. Encoded protein: CAISLDGVGDTQYF. The chain links TRBV10-3 to TRBJ2-3; D is perhaps TRBD2 (5 bases). CDR1 is ENHRY and CDR2 is SYGVKD in the germline V gene. The CDR3 is 14 residues long. Trimming stripped 6 bases from V and 5 bases from J, with 15 bases between.

The CDR3 region is CASSQFLNTQYF. In nucleotides, the CDR3 is TGTGCCAGCAGCCAATTTCTTAATACGCAGTATTTT. The V and J genes are TRBV14 and TRBJ2-3; D gene ambiguous. The CDR3 contains 12 residues. The germline V and J ends were trimmed by 2 bases and 7 bases, with 7 bases remaining between them. Germline CDR1 reads SGHDN; CDR2 reads FVKESK. Filled out from reference TRBV14 and TRBJ2-3, the complete variable domain reads EAGVTQFPSHSVIEKGQTVTLRCDPISGHDNLYWYRRVMGKEIKFLLHFVKESKQDESGMPNNRFLAERTGGTYSTLKVQPAELEDSGVYFCASSQFLNTQYFGPGTRLTVL.

This clone was recorded only once. The chain uses TRBV19 and TRBJ1-1; no clear D gene. CDR3 length equals 12 residues. CDR1 is LNHDA and CDR2 is SQIVND in the germline V gene (reference sequence). Trimming pared 4 bases from V and 5 bases from J, leaving 8 bases between. Written as DNA, the CDR3 is TGTGCCAGTAGTAGAGAATCAACTGAAGCTTTCTTT. This encodes CASSRESTEAFF.

This clone was seen only once. This chain uses TRBV4-1 with TRBJ2-3, with 14 positions matching TRBD2. CDR1 is MGHRA and CDR2 is YSYEKL in the germline V gene. CDR3 length: 16 residues. V lost 3 bases and J lost 4; bases outside the gene matches: 3. The CDR3 DNA is TGCGCCAGCAGCCAGCGGACTAGCGGGGGGTCAGATACGCAGTATTTT. Translation: CASSQRTSGGSDTQYF.

In the case of this clone: The sample holds other DNA sequences that translate to the same CDR3. This rearrangement joins TRBV5-5 to TRBJ2-5; TRBD1 matches 7 bases. V trimming: 2 bases; J trimming: 3 bases; junction bases outside the gene matches: 1. The CDR3 consists of 13 residues. Germline V lookup: CDR1 SGHKS, CDR2 YYEKEE (reference sequence). The CDR3, as DNA: TGTGCCAGCAGCTTAACAGGGGAAGAGACCCAGTACTTC. This translates into CASSLTGEETQYF. The whole variable domain, filled in from reference TRBV5-5 and TRBJ2-5, reads DAGVTQSPTHLIKTRGQQVTLRCSPISGHKSVSWYQQVLGQGPQFIFQYYEKEERGRGNFPDRFSARQFPNYSSELNVNALLLGDSALYLCASSLTGEETQYFGPGTRLLVL.

The chain uses TRBV7-8 and TRBJ1-5, with TRBD1 identical over 7 bases. CDR3 length equals 16 residues. The V gene's germline CDR1 is SGHVS and CDR2 FQNEAQ. Trimming removed 1 base from V and 4 bases from J; junction bases left unmatched: 7. In nucleotides, the CDR3 is TGTGCCAGCAGCTTAGAGTTTCCAGGGGGTAATCAGCCCCAGCATTTT. Protein product: CASSLEFPGGNQPQHF.

This sequence joins TRBV7-6 and TRBJ2-5, with D perhaps TRBD2 (6 bases). V was cut by 6 bases and J by 7 bases, with 18 bases left in between. Germline V gives CDR1 SGHVS, CDR2 FNYEAQ. The CDR3 covers 14 residues. This chain's CDR3 is CASSSLTSQRTQYF. The CDR3 DNA follows: TGTGCCAGCAGTTCCCTCACTAGCCAGAGGACCCAGTACTTC.

J is TRBJ1-5 and V is TRBV27; 9 bases align to TRBD1. The CDR3 spans 13 residues. V lost 5 bases to trimming and J lost 4 bases; unmatched junction nucleotides: 0. Germline V CDR1 and CDR2: MNHEY, SMNVEV (reference sequence). The CDR3 region has the DNA TGTGCCAGCAGTGGGACAGGGAATCAGCCCCAGCATTTT. Translated, it gives CASSGTGNQPQHF.

This chain joins TRBV7-2 and TRBJ1-6; 8 bases map to TRBD1. CDR3 length: 16 residues. Germline trimming cut 5 bases from V and 7 bases from J; bases unmatched to any gene: 10. Germline lookup yields CDR1 SGHTA and CDR2 FQGNSA. The DNA for the CDR3 is TGTGCCAGCAGCCAACAGGGGGTATTGGGCAATTCACCCCTCCACTTT. Protein sequence: CASSQQGVLGNSPLHF.

J is TRBJ2-7 and V is TRBV29-1; 8 bases map to TRBD1. There are 14 residues in the CDR3. Germline CDR1 reads SQVTM; CDR2 reads ANQGSEA. The J segment lost 0 bases and the V segment lost 4 bases, leaving 5 bases of the junction unmatched. For the CDR3, the DNA is TGCAGCGTTGTAGGGACAGGCGTCTCCTACGAGCAGTACTTC. Its translation is CSVVGTGVSYEQYF.

This clone occurred once. The rearrangement links TRBV28 to TRBJ1-2; D remains ambiguous. CDR1 is MDHEN and CDR2 is SYDVKM in the germline V gene. The CDR3 is 13 residues long. V was trimmed by 3 bases and J by 7 bases, leaving 12 bases between them. CDR3 DNA: TGTGCCAGCAGTTTTAGGGCCGGAGGTGGCTACACCTTC. This encodes CASSFRAGGGYTF.